This T cell receptor (beta chain) was sequenced during a study of a mutant IDH1 vaccine in newly diagnosed glioma. Study as a whole: Most had both radiotherapy and temozolomide beforehand; others had only one.

The V end lost 1 base, the J end lost 8 bases, and 11 bases lay between the germline ends. This CDR3 has 13 amino acids. Per germline, CDR1 MDHEN and CDR2 SYDVKM. Documented time point: week 35, safety follow-up. Doses comprised 300 ug of mutant IDH1 20-mer peptide each, plus topical imiquimod. Donors harbored newly found WHO grade 3 or 4 IDH1-mutant, ATRX-lost astrocytomas. Concerning this clone itself: The antigen is undetermined.

Data came from immunoSEQ multiplex PCR; TCRdb stores just in-frame clones and leaves some out. The sample records about 27,000 clones, roughly 76% being singletons. Sequencing used PBMCs, obtained from a glioma patient whose treatment included an IDH1 peptide vaccine. The receptor was isolated from a man aged 50 to 59 with glioma. The V gene is TRBV28, the J gene TRBJ1-2, with D possibly matching TRBD1 (5 bases). CDR3 coding DNA: TGTGCCAGCAGTTTATACGGAGGGGACGGCTACACCTTC. This translates into CASSLYGGDGYTF.